These 17 T cell receptor beta chains were all obtained from the same sample, sequenced in a study of blood T cell repertoires in COVID-19. Generated by immunoSEQ multiplex PCR, the TCRdb table keeps only in-frame clones and is missing some. The data contain 180,000 or so clones, roughly nine tenths of them seen just once; the ten biggest clones take up under 2.5%. Sequencing used PBMCs or T cells enriched from blood (not recorded which). The receptor source for this set is a woman in her thirties or forties with acute COVID-19.

The chain combines TRBV19 with TRBJ2-3, with 7 bases fitting TRBD1. The V and J ends lost 5 bases and 2 bases, in that order; junction bases with no gene match: 10. CDR3 length: 16 residues. CDR1 is LNHDA and CDR2 is SQIVND in the germline V gene (reference sequence). CDR3 in amino acids: CASSLRQGSPTDTQYF. The CDR3 bases are TGTGCCAGTAGTCTCCGACAGGGTAGTCCCACAGATACGCAGTATTTT.

The chain carries TRBV30 and TRBJ2-1; TRBD1 aligns across 11 bases. Germline V gene data show CDR1 as GTSNPN and CDR2 as SVGIG (reference sequence). After removal of 3 bases from V and 10 bases from J, the junction contained 2 bases not matched to a gene. The CDR3 is 12 amino acids. CDR3 DNA sequence: TGTGCCTGGAGGGGGACAGGGGGGGAGCAGTTCTTC. Protein sequence: CAWRGTGGEQFF.

This chain uses TRBV18 with TRBJ1-1; tentatively, D is TRBD1 (6 bases). Trimming cost V 7 bases and J 0 bases, with 9 bases left between them. CDR1 is KGHSH, CDR2 LQKENI, per germline. The CDR3 has 13 amino acids. The CDR3 DNA sequence: TGTGCCAGCTTGGGGGCAGTGAACACTGAAGCTTTCTTT. This sequence encodes CASLGAVNTEAFF. Supplemented by reference TRBV18 and TRBJ1-1, the full variable domain reads NAGVMQNPRHLVRRRGQEARLRCSPMKGHSHVYWYRQLPEEGLKFMVYLQKENIIDESGMPKERFSAEFPKEGPSILRIQQVVRGDSAAYFCASLGAVNTEAFFGQGTRLTVV.

The rearrangement links TRBV7-2 to TRBJ2-5; TRBD1 is a possible D gene (6 bases). Trimming cost V 1 base and J 1 base, with 13 bases left between them. The length of the CDR3 is 16 residues. Germline CDR1 and CDR2: SGHTA and FQGNSA. In nucleotides, the CDR3 is TGTGCCAGCAGCTTAGGAGACAGGTGGGTCCAAGAGACCCAGTACTTC. This translates into CASSLGDRWVQETQYF. Combining the CDR3 with reference TRBV7-2 and TRBJ2-5 gives the whole variable domain GAGVSQSPSNKVTEKGKDVELRCDPISGHTALYWYRQSLGQGLEFLIYFQGNSAPDKSGLPSDRFSAERTGGSVSTLTIQRTQQEDSAVYLCASSLGDRWVQETQYFGPGTRLLVL.

The chain has TRBV6-5 and TRBJ1-2; unclear D gene. The CDR3 is 15 amino acids. CDR1 and CDR2 from the germline V gene are MNHEY and SVGAGI. V was cut by 8 bases and J by 0 bases, with 16 bases left in between. For the CDR3, the DNA is TGTGCCAGCGGACCCCGGGGTCAAGCTAACTATGGCTACACCTTC. It yields the protein CASGPRGQANYGYTF.

As concerns this clone: The junction and the germline gene differ at one end; a read error may be behind it. V is TRBV6-5 and J is TRBJ2-5; tentative D call: TRBD1 (6 bases). There are 15 residues in the CDR3. Per the germline V gene, CDR1 is MNHEY and CDR2 is SVGAGI. The CDR3 sequence is CASNPRDTPQETQYF. The CDR3 DNA reads TGTGCCAGCAACCCCCGGGACACTCCTCAAGAAACCCAGTACTTC.

The V gene is TRBV5-1, the J gene TRBJ1-1; no definite D call. V dropped 0 bases and J dropped 1 base, with 7 bases sitting between them. This CDR3 region has 14 residues. The germline CDR1 and CDR2 sequences are SGHRS and YFSETQ. CDR3 nucleotide sequence: TGCGCCAGCAGCTTGGATGCAGGGAACACTGAAGCTTTCTTT. Translating it yields CASSLDAGNTEAFF. The complete variable domain, with remaining parts taken from reference TRBV5-1 and TRBJ1-1, reads KAGVTQTPRYLIKTRGQQVTLSCSPISGHRSVSWYQQTPGQGLQFLFEYFSETQRNKGNFPGRFSGRQFSNSRSEMNVSTLELGDSALYLCASSLDAGNTEAFFGQGTRLTVV.

This clone was detected only a few times. The chain employs TRBV19 and TRBJ2-2; 14 nucleotides agree with TRBD2. The CDR3 sequence is 19 residues long. Germline loops: CDR1 LNHDA, CDR2 SQIVND (reference sequence). The ends lost 1 base at V and 0 bases at J; junction bases unmatched: 4. In nucleotides, the CDR3 is TGTGCCAGTAGTATAGGGACTAGCGGGGGGTCAGCGAACACCGGGGAGCTGTTTTTT. It codes for CASSIGTSGGSANTGELFF.

The chain couples TRBV18 to TRBJ2-2; D uncertain. The germline V gene has CDR1 KGHSH and CDR2 LQKENI. This CDR3 comprises 15 residues. Trimming shortened V by 6 bases and J by 0 bases, and 11 bases separated the two germline ends. CDR3 sequence (DNA): TGTGCCAGCTCGACCGACACCTCGAACACCGGGGAGCTGTTTTTT. It yields the protein CASSTDTSNTGELFF.

The chain carries TRBV5-8 and TRBJ1-5; 8 nucleotides line up with TRBD1. CDR3 length: 16 residues. The germline gives CDR1 SGHTS, CDR2 YDEGEE. After removal of 0 bases from V and 0 bases from J, the junction contained 2 bases not matched to a gene. The CDR3 region has the DNA TGTGCCAGCAGCTTGGGGGACAGGACTAGCAATCAGCCCCAGCATTTT. Encoded protein: CASSLGDRTSNQPQHF. The full variable domain, rest sourced from reference TRBV5-8 and TRBJ1-5, is EAGVTQSPTHLIKTRGQQATLRCSPISGHTSVYWYQQALGLGLQFLLWYDEGEERNRGNFPPRFSGRQFPNYSSELNVNALELEDSALYLCASSLGDRTSNQPQHFGDGTRLSIL.

V and J are TRBV6-2 or TRBV6-3 and TRBJ1-1, with no clear D. The germline V gene encodes CDR1 MNHEY and CDR2 SVGEGT. Between the trimmed V and J ends, which lost 1 base and 5 bases, there was a span of 11 bases. The CDR3 contains 14 residues. The CDR3 protein is CASSYFGSRTEAFF. Written as DNA, the CDR3 is TGTGCCAGCAGTTACTTCGGGAGTCGGACTGAAGCTTTCTTT.

The chain couples TRBV18 to TRBJ2-7; 16 bases are shared with TRBD2. Germline values: CDR1 KGHSH, CDR2 LQKENI. This CDR3 comprises 17 residues. Trimming at V came to 2 bases and at J to 6 bases, leaving 7 bases not matched to a gene. CDR3 in DNA: TGTGCCAGCTCACCAACCGGGACTAGCGGGAGGGCGACCGAGCAGTACTTC. Residues: CASSPTGTSGRATEQYF.

V and J are TRBV28 and TRBJ1-2, with D possibly matching TRBD1 (5 bases). The CDR3 spans 15 residues. The V end was cut by 5 bases, the J end by 5 bases, with 18 bases between. Germline V gene sequence: CDR1 MDHEN, CDR2 SYDVKM. CDR3 protein: CASSNPGRGIYGYTF. As DNA, the CDR3 is TGTGCCAGCAGTAATCCGGGGCGGGGGATATATGGCTACACCTTC.

This chain uses TRBV2 with TRBJ2-7, with 11 positions matching TRBD2. The V gene end was trimmed by 1 base and the J gene end by 3 bases; junction bases not matched to a gene: 5. Germline V gene data show CDR1 as SNHLY and CDR2 as FYNNEI. This CDR3 comprises 16 residues. This CDR3 is CASSEEGSGGGYEQYF. The CDR3 nucleotides read TGTGCCAGCAGTGAAGAAGGTAGCGGGGGGGGCTACGAGCAGTACTTC.

The chain employs TRBV24-1 and TRBJ2-5; 10 bases are a match to TRBD2. The CDR3 runs 16 residues. Germline V gene lookup returns CDR1 KGHDR and CDR2 SFDVKD. J was trimmed by 2 bases and V by 5 bases; bases with no gene match: 7. DNA for the CDR3: TGTGCCACCAGTGCCCCCCTAGCGGGGGAGCAAGAGACCCAGTACTTC. It encodes CATSAPLAGEQETQYF.

The chain is built from TRBV18 and TRBJ2-3; D remains ambiguous. Per germline, CDR1 KGHSH and CDR2 LQKENI. With 6 bases removed from V and 4 bases from J, the gap between germline ends came to 5 bases. The CDR3 is 11 residues long. In DNA, the CDR3 is TGTGCCAGCTCGTCGGCAGATACGCAGTATTTT. This codes for CASSSADTQYF. The full variable domain, rest sourced from reference TRBV18 and TRBJ2-3, is NAGVMQNPRHLVRRRGQEARLRCSPMKGHSHVYWYRQLPEEGLKFMVYLQKENIIDESGMPKERFSAEFPKEGPSILRIQQVVRGDSAAYFCASSSADTQYFGPGTRLTVL.

The chain employs TRBV5-4 and TRBJ2-7; D might be TRBD1 (6 bases). Germline loops: CDR1 SGHNT, CDR2 YYREEE (reference sequence). V lost 3 bases to trimming and J lost 3 bases, with 16 bases between them. The CDR3 is 15 residues long. In DNA, the CDR3 is TGTGCCAGCAGCTCAAGGGACACAGGGCTCTACGAGCAGTACTTC. This sequence encodes CASSSRDTGLYEQYF.